One and the same sample provided the 11 T cell receptor beta chains below, sequenced in a study of Tregs in tolerant kidney transplant recipients. Libraries were prepared by immunoSEQ multiplex PCR; TCRdb keeps only in-frame clonotypes and omits some of them. The data contain 90,000 or so clones, over 85% of them singletons. Sequencing was performed on CD8+ T cells from blood. The receptors were gathered from a human donor in good health.

This chain links TRBV11-2 with TRBJ2-1; unclear D gene. Per the germline V gene, CDR1 is SGHAT and CDR2 is FQNNGV. This CDR3 region has 12 residues. V gave up 1 base and J gave up 7 bases, with 5 bases separating them. CDR3 DNA sequence: TGTGCCAGCAGCTTAGGACCGAATGAGCAGTTCTTC. This encodes CASSLGPNEQFF.

The gene calls are TRBV7-2 and TRBJ2-7, with TRBD2 matching 10 bases. The V segment lost 7 bases and the J segment 1 base; nucleotides outside the gene matches: 7. This CDR3 spans 15 amino acids. From germline, CDR1 is SGHTA and CDR2 FQGNSA. CDR3 loop: CASTFWTSGSYEQYF. CDR3 bases: TGTGCCAGCACCTTCTGGACTAGCGGTTCCTACGAGCAGTACTTC.

The genes are TRBV2 and TRBJ2-7, with D unresolved. The V end lost 2 bases, the J end lost 0 bases, and 11 bases lay between the germline ends. The CDR3 length is 15 residues. CDR1 SNHLY and CDR2 FYNNEI come from the germline V gene. The CDR3 nucleotides read TGTGCCAGCAGTGAATCAGTTCACCACTCCTACGAGCAGTACTTC. It is translated as CASSESVHHSYEQYF. The variable domain in full, with the rest retrieved from reference TRBV2 and TRBJ2-7, is EPEVTQTPSHQVTQMGQEVILRCVPISNHLYFYWYRQILGQKVEFLVSFYNNEISEKSEIFDDQFSVERPDGSNFTLKIRSTKLEDSAMYFCASSESVHHSYEQYFGPGTRLTVT.

V and J are TRBV9 and TRBJ1-1, with TRBD1 as a possible D gene (5 bases). The CDR3 contains 17 residues. The V and J ends lost 3 bases and 1 base respectively, with 19 bases between them. Germline values: CDR1 SGDLS, CDR2 YYNGEE. For the CDR3, the DNA is TGTGCCAGCAGCGCTCCCGGGGGTGAAAGGGGGAACACTGAAGCTTTCTTT. Translating gives CASSAPGGERGNTEAFF.

The V call is TRBV29-1, the J call TRBJ1-1, with D unclear. V was shortened by 6 bases and J by 1 base, with 9 bases between the two germline ends. This CDR3 contains 12 residues. Looked up from germline, CDR1 is SQVTM and CDR2 is ANQGSEA. The CDR3: CSVNSENTEAFF. CDR3 coding DNA: TGCAGCGTCAACAGCGAGAACACTGAAGCTTTCTTT. The variable domain in full, with the rest retrieved from reference TRBV29-1 and TRBJ1-1, is SAVISQKPSRDICQRGTSLTIQCQVDSQVTMMFWYRQQPGQSLTLIATANQGSEATYESGFVIDKFPISRPNLTFSTLTVSNMSPEDSSIYLCSVNSENTEAFFGQGTRLTVV.

V usage is TRBV5-1 and J usage is TRBJ2-5, with a possible D match to TRBD2 (6 bases). The CDR3 has 14 residues. CDR1 and CDR2 (germline): SGHRS, YFSETQ. The V end lost 4 bases, the J end lost 2 bases, and 12 bases lay between the germline ends. Written as DNA, the CDR3 is TGCGCCAGCAGCCAGTGGGGGGTACAAGAGACCCAGTACTTC. Translated, it gives CASSQWGVQETQYF.

The gene calls are TRBV30 and TRBJ2-7; D remains ambiguous. Trimming stripped 5 bases from V and 3 bases from J, with 5 bases between. The CDR3 contains 10 residues. Germline V gene data show CDR1 as GTSNPN and CDR2 as SVGIG (reference sequence). The CDR3 loop is CAWGDYEQYF. DNA for the CDR3: TGTGCCTGGGGCGACTACGAGCAGTACTTC. Combining the CDR3 with reference TRBV30 and TRBJ2-7 gives the whole variable domain SQTIHQWPATLVQPVGSPLSLECTVEGTSNPNLYWYRQAAGRGLQLLFYSVGIGQISSEVPQNLSASRPQDRQFILSSKKLLLSDSGFYLCAWGDYEQYFGPGTRLTVT.

This rearrangement joins TRBV29-1 to TRBJ2-1, with 13 bases lining up with TRBD2. The CDR3 extends over 17 amino acids. V dropped 4 bases and J dropped 1; count of bases not matched to a gene: 7. Germline V gene sequence: CDR1 SQVTM, CDR2 ANQGSEA. The CDR3 reads CSVAGLAGPFSYNEQFF. CDR3 sequence (DNA): TGCAGCGTTGCGGGACTAGCGGGACCCTTTTCCTACAATGAGCAGTTCTTC.

The chain recombines TRBV4-1 with TRBJ2-1, with D tentatively TRBD2 (5 bases). In germline, CDR1 is MGHRA, CDR2 YSYEKL. The CDR3 totals 16 residues. The V and J ends lost 0 bases and 8 bases respectively, with 17 bases between them. The CDR3 DNA reads as TGCGCCAGCAGCCAAGAATATGGGAGAGAGGGCGATGAGCAGTTCTTC. Protein: CASSQEYGREGDEQFF.

This clone has a handful of counts. The chain recombines TRBV15 with TRBJ2-3; no firm D call. V lost 2 bases to trimming and J lost 6 bases, with 6 bases between them. The CDR3 contains 12 residues. Germline assignment: CDR1 LNHNV and CDR2 YYDKDF (reference sequence). As DNA, the CDR3 is TGTGCCACCAGCAGACGAAGCGATACGCAGTATTTT. This gives the protein CATSRRSDTQYF. The whole variable domain, remainder taken from reference TRBV15 and TRBJ2-3, is DAMVIQNPRYQVTQFGKPVTLSCSQTLNHNVMYWYQQKSSQAPKLLFHYYDKDFNNEADTPDNFQSRRPNTSFCFLDIRSPGLGDTAMYLCATSRRSDTQYFGPGTRLTVL.

Only a few counts were recorded for this clone. J is TRBJ1-1 and V is TRBV6-4; D is uncertain. There are 15 residues in the CDR3. Germline CDR1 and CDR2: MRHNA and SNTAGT. The V gene lost 6 bases and the J gene lost 1 base, with 15 bases spanning the gap. The CDR3, as DNA: TGTGCCAGCAGCCCTAACCCTGTCGAGAACACTGAAGCTTTCTTT. Protein product: CASSPNPVENTEAFF.